This record covers a single T cell receptor (beta chain). Libraries were prepared by immunoSEQ multiplex PCR; TCRdb keeps only in-frame clonotypes and omits some of them. Among roughly 180,000 clones listed, more than 85% were seen once. This sample is drawn from a study of T cell responses to AZD1222 COVID-19 vaccine. CDR3 length: 17 residues. Trimming removed 1 base from V and 0 bases from J, with 15 bases in between. CDR1 and CDR2 from the germline V gene are MNHNS and SASEGT. The sequence derives from an adult who received the AZD1222 COVID-19 vaccine. Sample: peripheral blood, taken 28 days after the second AZD1222 dose. The rearrangement joins TRBV6-1 to TRBJ2-5, with D possibly matching TRBD1 (5 bases). The CDR3: CASSEEGVWGYQETQYF. The CDR3 DNA follows: TGTGCCAGCAGTGAAGAAGGAGTCTGGGGCTACCAAGAGACCCAGTACTTC.